The 17 T cell receptor beta chains given below trace back to one sample, sequenced in a study of T cell responses to AZD1222 COVID-19 vaccine. The repertoire was sequenced with immunoSEQ multiplex PCR; TCRdb's copy has only in-frame clones and lacks some. The table includes approximately 150,000 clones, 90% detected once. Here the sequenced sample was peripheral blood, taken 28 days after the second AZD1222 dose. The receptors derive from an adult who received the AZD1222 COVID-19 vaccine.

This clone is a singleton in its sample. The gene calls are TRBV5-6 and TRBJ1-5; 9 nucleotides line up with TRBD1. The CDR3 totals 14 residues. Germline values: CDR1 SGHDT, CDR2 YYEEEE. Germline trimming cut 3 bases from V and 4 bases from J; bases unmatched to any gene: 2. CDR3 loop: CASSSQGANQPQHF. Written as DNA, the CDR3 is TGTGCCAGCAGCTCACAGGGGGCGAATCAGCCCCAGCATTTT. Drawing the rest from reference TRBV5-6 and TRBJ1-5, the complete variable domain is DAGVTQSPTHLIKTRGQQVTLRCSPKSGHDTVSWYQQALGQGPQFIFQYYEEEERQRGNFPDRFSGHQFPNYSSELNVNALLLGDSALYLCASSSQGANQPQHFGDGTRLSIL.

The table lists this clone with a count of one. This chain joins TRBV28 and TRBJ2-5, with TRBD2 matching 10 bases. This CDR3 spans 17 amino acids. V gave up 6 bases and J gave up 0 bases; unmatched junction bases: 10. CDR1 and CDR2 (germline): MDHEN, SYDVKM. Here the CDR3 reads CASSPFGSGGYQETQYF. CDR3 sequence (DNA): TGTGCCAGCAGCCCCTTTGGTAGCGGGGGGTACCAAGAGACCCAGTACTTC.

The CDR3: CASSPSHSGANVLTF. The CDR3 nucleotides read TGTGCCAGCAGTCCATCCCACTCTGGGGCCAACGTCCTGACTTTC. The chain carries TRBV27 and TRBJ2-6, with no clear D. Trimming took 5 bases from V and 0 from J, leaving 8 bases between them. The CDR3 sequence is 15 residues long. Per germline, CDR1 MNHEY and CDR2 SMNVEV (reference sequence).

The V call is TRBV7-2, the J call TRBJ1-5, with 7 bases matching TRBD1. The CDR3 has 15 amino acids. The germline V gene encodes CDR1 SGHTA and CDR2 FQGNSA. Unmatched junction bases numbered 6, after V lost 7 bases and J lost 0 bases. CDR3 nucleotide sequence: TGTGCCAGCACCGTGACAGGGTCTAGCAATCAGCCCCAGCATTTT. Its protein product is CASTVTGSSNQPQHF. The variable domain in full, with the rest retrieved from reference TRBV7-2 and TRBJ1-5, is GAGVSQSPSNKVTEKGKDVELRCDPISGHTALYWYRQSLGQGLEFLIYFQGNSAPDKSGLPSDRFSAERTGGSVSTLTIQRTQQEDSAVYLCASTVTGSSNQPQHFGDGTRLSIL.

This chain uses TRBV11-2 with TRBJ1-6; TRBD1 matches 7 bases. Germline trimming cut 4 bases from V and 4 bases from J; bases unmatched to any gene: 1. This CDR3 has 14 amino acids. Per the germline V gene, CDR1 is SGHAT and CDR2 is FQNNGV. The CDR3 DNA sequence: TGTGCCAGCAGCTCGGGACAGTATAATTCACCCCTCCACTTT. Protein sequence: CASSSGQYNSPLHF.

The chain recombines TRBV10-3 with TRBJ2-3; 8 nucleotides match TRBD2. CDR1 is ENHRY and CDR2 is SYGVKD in the germline V gene. The CDR3 has 15 residues. V lost 6 bases, J lost 2 bases, and 7 bases stayed unmatched. Here the CDR3 reads CAIRDGSGITDTQYF. The DNA of the CDR3 is TGTGCCATCAGGGATGGTAGCGGGATCACAGATACGCAGTATTTT.

The V gene is TRBV7-2, the J gene TRBJ1-1; D might be TRBD1 (6 bases). This CDR3 region has 12 residues. Germline assignment: CDR1 SGHTA and CDR2 FQGNSA. The germline V and J ends were trimmed by 2 bases and 10 bases, with 11 bases remaining between them. The DNA of the CDR3 is TGTGCCAGCAGCTTATCGGGGGGCAGAGCTTTCTTT. This sequence encodes CASSLSGGRAFF. The full variable domain, completed using reference TRBV7-2 and TRBJ1-1, is GAGVSQSPSNKVTEKGKDVELRCDPISGHTALYWYRQSLGQGLEFLIYFQGNSAPDKSGLPSDRFSAERTGGSVSTLTIQRTQQEDSAVYLCASSLSGGRAFFGQGTRLTVV.

The V call is TRBV28, the J call TRBJ2-3; 8 bases are a match to TRBD2. From germline, CDR1 is MDHEN and CDR2 SYDVKM. The V gene end was trimmed by 6 bases and the J gene end by 2 bases; junction bases not matched to a gene: 7. The CDR3 spans 15 residues. CDR3 residues: CASSLTSGFTDTQYF. CDR3 sequence (DNA): TGTGCCAGCAGCCTAACTAGCGGATTCACAGATACGCAGTATTTT.

V is TRBV3-1 (or the pseudogene TRBV3-2) and J is TRBJ1-5, with unresolved D. Germline values: CDR1 LGHDT, CDR2 YNNKEL (reference sequence). This CDR3 region has 14 residues. V was cut by 4 bases and J by 1 base, with 8 bases left in between. The CDR3 DNA reads as TGTGCCAGCAGCCCCGACATAAGCAATCAGCCCCAGCATTTT. This encodes CASSPDISNQPQHF.

V usage is TRBV9 and J usage is TRBJ1-4, with a weak D call TRBD1 (5 bases). This CDR3 is built from 16 residues. V was shortened by 1 base and J by 8 bases, with 18 bases between the two germline ends. Germline V lookup: CDR1 SGDLS, CDR2 YYNGEE. CDR3: CASSVRPEGLGEKLFF. In DNA, the CDR3 is TGTGCCAGCAGCGTAAGGCCCGAGGGGTTGGGGGAAAAACTGTTTTTT.

The rearrangement joins TRBV19 to TRBJ1-5; 11 bases are shared with TRBD1. The CDR3 has 15 amino acids. The trim removed 6 bases at V and 4 bases at J, leaving 5 bases unmatched. Per germline, CDR1 LNHDA and CDR2 SQIVND (reference sequence). CDR3 amino acids: CASSAGTGGNQPQHF. CDR3 bases: TGTGCCAGTAGCGCCGGGACAGGGGGAAATCAGCCCCAGCATTTT.

The rearrangement links TRBV7-9 to TRBJ2-3, with 7 bases matching TRBD1. After removal of 5 bases from V and 0 bases from J, the junction contained 11 bases not matched to a gene. The CDR3 totals 17 residues. CDR1 is SEHNR and CDR2 is FQNEAQ in the germline V gene (reference sequence). CDR3 region: CASSREGQSISTDTQYF. In DNA form, the CDR3 reads TGTGCCAGCAGCAGAGAGGGACAGAGCATTAGCACAGATACGCAGTATTTT.

J is TRBJ2-5 and V is TRBV6-2 or TRBV6-3; 13 nucleotides match TRBD2. The V segment lost 6 bases and the J segment 6 bases; nucleotides outside the gene matches: 13. Germline lookup yields CDR1 MNHEY and CDR2 SVGEGT. The CDR3 covers 17 residues. CDR3 sequence reads: CASSPSTSGRTSQTQYF. For the CDR3, the DNA is TGTGCCAGCAGCCCTTCGACTAGCGGGAGGACGAGCCAGACCCAGTACTTC.

This chain uses TRBV27 with TRBJ1-6; no clear D. This CDR3 contains 14 residues. Trimming pared 6 bases from V and 9 bases from J, leaving 15 bases between. The germline CDR1 and CDR2 sequences are MNHEY and SMNVEV (reference sequence). This CDR3 reads CASSATALLSPLHF. CDR3 coding DNA: TGTGCCAGCAGCGCTACAGCGTTACTTTCACCCCTCCACTTT.

This clone was observed a few times. The J gene is TRBJ1-5, the V gene TRBV12-3 or TRBV12-4; the D is unclear. The CDR3 is made up of 13 amino acids. Between the trimmed V and J ends, which lost 5 bases and 7 bases, there was a span of 12 bases. This chain's CDR3 is CASSPHAGQPQHF. The CDR3 DNA reads TGTGCCAGCAGTCCCCATGCGGGGCAGCCCCAGCATTTT.

The chain recombines TRBV28 with TRBJ2-7; 9 bases are shared with TRBD2. In germline, CDR1 is MDHEN, CDR2 SYDVKM. The CDR3 extends over 14 amino acids. V gave up 8 bases and J gave up 0 bases; unmatched junction bases: 5. The CDR3, as DNA: TGTGCCAGCGAAGAACTAGCGGGCTCCTACGAGCAGTACTTC. This gives the protein CASEELAGSYEQYF.

The chain carries TRBV3-1 (or the pseudogene TRBV3-2) and TRBJ2-7; D may be TRBD1 (6 bases). V was cut by 0 bases and J by 6 bases, with 12 bases left in between. The V gene's germline CDR1 is LGHDT and CDR2 YNNKEL (reference sequence). The CDR3 consists of 14 residues. The CDR3 spells CASSQDDRWGEQYF. CDR3 coding DNA: TGTGCCAGCAGCCAAGATGACAGGTGGGGCGAGCAGTACTTC.